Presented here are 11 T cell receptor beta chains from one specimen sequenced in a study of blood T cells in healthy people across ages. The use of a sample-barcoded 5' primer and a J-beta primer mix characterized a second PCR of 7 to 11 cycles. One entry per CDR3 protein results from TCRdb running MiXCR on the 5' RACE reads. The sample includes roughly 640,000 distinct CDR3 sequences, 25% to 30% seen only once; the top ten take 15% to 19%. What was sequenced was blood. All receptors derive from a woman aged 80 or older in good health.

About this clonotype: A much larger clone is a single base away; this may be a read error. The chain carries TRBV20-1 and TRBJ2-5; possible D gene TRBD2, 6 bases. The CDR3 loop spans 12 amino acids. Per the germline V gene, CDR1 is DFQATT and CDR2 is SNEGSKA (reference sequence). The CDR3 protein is CRVSTGVETQYF. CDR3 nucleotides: TGCAGGGTCTCGACGGGAGTAGAGACCCAGTACTTC.

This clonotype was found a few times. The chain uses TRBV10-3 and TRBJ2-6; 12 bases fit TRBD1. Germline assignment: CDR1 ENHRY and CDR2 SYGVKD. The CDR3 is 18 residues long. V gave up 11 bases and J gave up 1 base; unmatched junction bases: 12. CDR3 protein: CAARKGTGGASGANVLTF. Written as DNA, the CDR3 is TGTGCCGCCCGTAAAGGGACAGGGGGCGCTTCTGGGGCCAACGTCCTGACTTTC.

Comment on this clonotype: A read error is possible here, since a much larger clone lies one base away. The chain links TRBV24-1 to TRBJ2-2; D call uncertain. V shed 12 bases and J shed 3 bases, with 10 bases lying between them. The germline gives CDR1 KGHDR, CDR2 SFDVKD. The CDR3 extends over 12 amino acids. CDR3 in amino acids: CAPAGDTGELFF. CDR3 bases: TGTGCCCCGGCTGGGGACACCGGGGAGCTGTTTTTT.

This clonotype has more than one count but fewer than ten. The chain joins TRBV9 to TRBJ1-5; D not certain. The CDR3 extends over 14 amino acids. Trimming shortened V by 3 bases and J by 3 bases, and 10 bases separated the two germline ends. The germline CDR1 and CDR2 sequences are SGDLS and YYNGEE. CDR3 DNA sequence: TGTGCCAGCAGCGACGCCCCAGCCAATCAGCCCCAGCATTTT. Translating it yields CASSDAPANQPQHF.

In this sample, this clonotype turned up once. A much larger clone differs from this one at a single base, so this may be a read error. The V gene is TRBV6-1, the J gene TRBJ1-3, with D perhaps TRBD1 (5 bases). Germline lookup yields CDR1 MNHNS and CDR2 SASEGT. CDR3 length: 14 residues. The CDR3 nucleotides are TGTGCCAGCAGTGAAAGGGGCGCTGGAAACACCATGTATTTT. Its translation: CASSERGAGNTMYF.

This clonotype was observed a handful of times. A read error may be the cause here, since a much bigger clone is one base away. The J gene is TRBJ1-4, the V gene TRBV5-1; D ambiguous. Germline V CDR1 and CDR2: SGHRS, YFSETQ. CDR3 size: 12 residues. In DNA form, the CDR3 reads TGCGCCAGCAGCTTGGCCGATGAAAAACGGTTTTTT. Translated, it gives CASSLADEKRFF. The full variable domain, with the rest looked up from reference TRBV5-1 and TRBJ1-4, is KAGVTQTPRYLIKTRGQQVTLSCSPISGHRSVSWYQQTPGQGLQFLFEYFSETQRNKGNFPGRFSGRQFSNSRSEMNVSTLELGDSALYLCASSLADEKRFFGSGTQLSVL.

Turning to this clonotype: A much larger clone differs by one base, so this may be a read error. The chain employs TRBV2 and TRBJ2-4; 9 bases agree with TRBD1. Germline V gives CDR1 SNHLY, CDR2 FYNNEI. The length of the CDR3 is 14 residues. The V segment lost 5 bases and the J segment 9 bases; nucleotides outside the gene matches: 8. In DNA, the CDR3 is TGTGCCAGCAGTTCCGACAGGGGGGGACCCATTCAGTACTTC. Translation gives CASSSDRGGPIQYF.

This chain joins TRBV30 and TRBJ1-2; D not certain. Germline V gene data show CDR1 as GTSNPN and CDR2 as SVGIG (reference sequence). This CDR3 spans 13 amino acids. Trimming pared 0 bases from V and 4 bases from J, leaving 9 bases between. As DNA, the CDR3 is TGTGCCTGGAGTGTGGACCCAGGCTATGGCTACACCTTC. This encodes CAWSVDPGYGYTF.

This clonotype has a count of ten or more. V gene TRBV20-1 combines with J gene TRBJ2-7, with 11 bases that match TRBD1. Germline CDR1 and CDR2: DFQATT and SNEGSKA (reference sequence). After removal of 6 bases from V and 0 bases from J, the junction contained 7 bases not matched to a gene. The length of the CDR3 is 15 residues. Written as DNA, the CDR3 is TGCAGTGCCCGAAAGGGGACAGGGGGCTCCTACGAGCAGTACTTC. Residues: CSARKGTGGSYEQYF.

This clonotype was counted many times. The CDR3 DNA is TGCAGTGCTAGAGATCCTCGGGTAGGGGACTTGGCCTACGAGCAGTACTTC. It translates to CSARDPRVGDLAYEQYF. The chain carries TRBV20-1 and TRBJ2-7; D perhaps matches TRBD2 (6 bases). The V end was cut by 0 bases, the J end by 2 bases, with 20 bases between. This CDR3 spans 17 amino acids. Germline CDR1 and CDR2: DFQATT and SNEGSKA (reference sequence).

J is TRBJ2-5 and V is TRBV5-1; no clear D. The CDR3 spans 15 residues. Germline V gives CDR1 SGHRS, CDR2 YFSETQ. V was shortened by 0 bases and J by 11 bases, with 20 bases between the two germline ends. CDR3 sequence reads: CASSLGRVGNNEQYF. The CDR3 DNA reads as TGCGCCAGCAGCTTGGGTCGGGTGGGTAACAATGAGCAGTACTTC.